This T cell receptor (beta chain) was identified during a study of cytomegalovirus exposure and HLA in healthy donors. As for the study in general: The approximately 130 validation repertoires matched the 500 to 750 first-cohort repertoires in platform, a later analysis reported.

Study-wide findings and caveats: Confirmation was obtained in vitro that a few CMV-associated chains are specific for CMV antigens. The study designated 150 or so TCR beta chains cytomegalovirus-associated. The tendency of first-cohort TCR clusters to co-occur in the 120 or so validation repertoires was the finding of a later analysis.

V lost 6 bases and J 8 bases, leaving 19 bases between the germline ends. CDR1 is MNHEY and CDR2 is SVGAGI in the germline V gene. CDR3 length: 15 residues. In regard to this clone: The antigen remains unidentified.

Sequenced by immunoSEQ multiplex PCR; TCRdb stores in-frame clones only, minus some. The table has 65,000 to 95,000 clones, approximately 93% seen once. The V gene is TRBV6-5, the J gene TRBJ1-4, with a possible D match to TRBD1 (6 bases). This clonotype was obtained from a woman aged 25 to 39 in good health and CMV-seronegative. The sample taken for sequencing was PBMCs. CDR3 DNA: TGTGCCAGCAGCCTCGGACCCAGGGGAGCCGAAAAACTGTTTTTT. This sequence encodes CASSLGPRGAEKLFF.